The 25 T cell receptor beta chains presented below share a single source sample, sequenced in a study of blood T cell repertoires in COVID-19. The repertoire was sequenced with immunoSEQ multiplex PCR; TCRdb's copy has only in-frame clones and lacks some. The table records some 73,000 clones, 80% to 85% of them present only once. The sequencing input was peripheral blood. All receptors derive from a human donor in a cohort sampled during active COVID-19.

The chain has TRBV2 and TRBJ2-7, with D possibly matching TRBD1 (6 bases). Looked up from germline, CDR1 is SNHLY and CDR2 is FYNNEI. The V end was cut by 2 bases, the J end by 3 bases, with 8 bases between. This CDR3 spans 13 amino acids. The CDR3 DNA sequence: TGTGCCAGCAGTGAACAGGGGAACTACGAGCAGTACTTC. This gives the protein CASSEQGNYEQYF.

The J gene is TRBJ2-7, the V gene TRBV27; D is unclear. V lost 6 bases, J lost 1 base, and 7 bases lay in between. CDR3 size: 12 residues. CDR1 MNHEY and CDR2 SMNVEV come from the germline V gene (reference sequence). CDR3 amino acids: CASRSTSYEQYF. In nucleotides, the CDR3 is TGTGCCAGCAGGTCTACTTCCTACGAGCAGTACTTC.

The chain joins TRBV15 to TRBJ2-5, with a weak D call TRBD1 (5 bases). The germline V gene encodes CDR1 LNHNV and CDR2 YYDKDF (reference sequence). Between the trimmed V and J ends, which lost 0 bases and 4 bases, there was a span of 12 bases. The CDR3 extends over 15 amino acids. The CDR3 loop reads CATSRDRQFGETQYF. CDR3 sequence (DNA): TGTGCCACCAGCAGAGATAGACAGTTTGGAGAGACCCAGTACTTC.

V and J are TRBV7-8 and TRBJ1-2; D ambiguous. The germline V gene has CDR1 SGHVS and CDR2 FQNEAQ. This CDR3 has 14 amino acids. Trimming took 1 base from V and 1 from J, leaving 7 bases between them. CDR3: CASSLVGSNYGYTF. CDR3 coding DNA: TGTGCCAGCAGCTTAGTGGGGAGTAACTATGGCTACACCTTC.

The V call is TRBV5-1, the J call TRBJ2-1; D not resolved. V gave up 2 bases and J gave up 0 bases, with 9 bases separating them. Germline-derived CDR1 and CDR2 are SGHRS and YFSETQ. This CDR3 spans 15 amino acids. The CDR3 DNA is TGCGCCAGCAGCTTATCAGGAAGCTCCTACAATGAGCAGTTCTTC. Protein: CASSLSGSSYNEQFF.

V and J are TRBV6-1 and TRBJ2-2; maybe TRBD2 (5 bases). The CDR3 sequence is 15 residues long. In germline, CDR1 is MNHNS, CDR2 SASEGT. Trimming removed 0 bases at V and 4 bases at J, with 9 bases between. CDR3 coding DNA: TGTGCCAGCAGTGAAGCCGGACTCTTCACCGGGGAGCTGTTTTTT. Translated: CASSEAGLFTGELFF.

This clone occurred a few times. This sequence joins TRBV5-1 and TRBJ1-4; 8 bases fit TRBD1. Germline assignment: CDR1 SGHRS and CDR2 YFSETQ. There are 15 residues in the CDR3. J was trimmed by 0 bases and V by 2 bases; bases with no gene match: 0. The CDR3 spells CASSLQGATNEKLFF. The CDR3 nucleotides read TGCGCCAGCAGCTTACAGGGGGCAACTAATGAAAAACTGTTTTTT.

The rearrangement joins TRBV28 to TRBJ1-3; 9 nucleotides line up with TRBD1. V lost 5 bases to trimming and J lost 10 bases; unmatched junction nucleotides: 6. Germline V gene sequence: CDR1 MDHEN, CDR2 SYDVKM. CDR3 size: 13 residues. The CDR3 region is CASSTQDRGTIYF. The CDR3 DNA sequence: TGTGCCAGCAGTACCCAGGACAGGGGAACCATATATTTT.

This clone has only a few counts. The chain couples TRBV27 to TRBJ2-5; D remains ambiguous. Trimming removed 7 bases at V and 4 bases at J, with 16 bases between. The CDR3 covers 14 residues. Per germline, CDR1 MNHEY and CDR2 SMNVEV (reference sequence). The CDR3 DNA reads as TGTGCCAGCACCCCCTGGCCACCCCGAGAGACCCAGTACTTC. Translating it yields CASTPWPPRETQYF.

The chain combines TRBV10-2 with TRBJ2-7; 14 positions agree with TRBD2. The CDR3 contains 14 residues. CDR1 WSHSY and CDR2 SAAADI come from the germline V gene. V gave up 6 bases and J gave up 7 bases; unmatched junction bases: 5. CDR3 in amino acids: CASSQGLAGEEQYF. In DNA form, the CDR3 reads TGCGCCAGCAGCCAGGGACTAGCGGGGGAAGAGCAGTACTTC.

The gene calls are TRBV24-1 and TRBJ2-3; 9 bases agree with TRBD1. V shed 3 bases, J shed 6 bases, and the junction held 3 bases outside the gene matches. This CDR3 has 14 residues. Germline V CDR1 and CDR2: KGHDR, SFDVKD. CDR3 nucleotide sequence: TGTGCCACCAGTGATACAGGGGGCTTGGATACGCAGTATTTT. This gives the protein CATSDTGGLDTQYF.

The rearrangement uses TRBV9 and TRBJ1-6, with 10 nucleotides matching TRBD1. The CDR3 covers 15 residues. Germline lookup yields CDR1 SGDLS and CDR2 YYNGEE. The V and J ends lost 3 bases and 6 bases, in that order; junction bases with no gene match: 3. CDR3 protein: CASSDRDRGNSPLHF. The CDR3 nucleotides read TGTGCCAGCAGCGACCGGGACAGGGGTAATTCACCCCTCCACTTT.

The chain combines TRBV11-3 with TRBJ2-3, with unresolved D. There are 16 residues in the CDR3. V lost 2 bases to trimming and J lost 0 bases, with 12 bases between them. From germline, CDR1 is SGHNT and CDR2 YENEEA. This chain's CDR3 is CASSLYGRTSTDTQYF. Written as DNA, the CDR3 is TGTGCCAGCAGCTTATATGGCAGAACCAGCACAGATACGCAGTATTTT.

V usage is TRBV27 and J usage is TRBJ1-2; D not resolved. The germline CDR1 and CDR2 sequences are MNHEY and SMNVEV (reference sequence). This CDR3 region has 13 residues. Trimming removed 4 bases at V and 11 bases at J, with 17 bases between. CDR3 protein: CASSSERWLDYTF. CDR3 coding DNA: TGTGCCAGCAGTTCGGAGAGGTGGCTGGATTACACCTTC.

This chain joins TRBV5-4 and TRBJ2-1, with D possibly matching TRBD2 (7 bases). The V end was cut by 3 bases, the J end by 5 bases, with 15 bases between. Germline CDR1 is SGHNT and CDR2 is YYREEE (reference sequence). The CDR3 sequence is 15 residues long. The CDR3 coding sequence is TGTGCCAGCAGCTCTGATCGGGGGGCCGACAATGAGCAGTTCTTC. Translating it yields CASSSDRGADNEQFF.

In DNA, the CDR3 is TGTGCCAGAAGCTTGGGCGAGAGCAATCAGCCCCAGCATTTT. Residues: CARSLGESNQPQHF. This chain uses TRBV5-3 with TRBJ1-5, with D unclear. TRBV5-3 is an ORF for which the function is uncertain. The CDR3 is 14 amino acids. Deletions cut 0 bases from V and 1 base from J, with 5 bases between.

The genes are TRBV5-1 and TRBJ2-3; tentatively, D is TRBD2 (6 bases). The CDR3 sequence is 15 residues long. With 4 bases removed from V and 1 base from J, the gap between germline ends came to 13 bases. Per germline, CDR1 SGHRS and CDR2 YFSETQ. The CDR3 DNA reads TGCGCCAGCAGCACGGGCGCTAGCGGCACAGATACGCAGTATTTT. It codes for CASSTGASGTDTQYF.

The V gene is TRBV6-6, the J gene TRBJ1-5; 9 nucleotides agree with TRBD1. V shed 8 bases and J 5 bases; nucleotides not matched to a gene: 1. CDR1 is MNHNY, CDR2 SVGAGI, per germline (reference sequence). The CDR3 has 12 amino acids. CDR3 in amino acids: CASGQGHQPQHF. The CDR3 nucleotides are TGTGCCAGCGGACAGGGGCATCAGCCCCAGCATTTT.

This chain joins TRBV5-6 and TRBJ1-1; the D gene is possibly TRBD1 (5 bases). V dropped 0 bases and J dropped 5 bases, with 8 bases sitting between them. The CDR3 spans 13 residues. The germline CDR1 and CDR2 sequences are SGHDT and YYEEEE. The CDR3 DNA follows: TGTGCCAGCAGCTTGGGACAGTTAACTGAAGCTTTCTTT. Protein: CASSLGQLTEAFF.

This chain links TRBV3-1 (or the pseudogene TRBV3-2) with TRBJ1-2; TRBD1 agrees at 9 bases. V trimming: 1 base; J trimming: 7 bases; junction bases outside the gene matches: 4. Germline CDR1 is LGHDT and CDR2 is YNNKEL (reference sequence). The CDR3 has 14 amino acids. The CDR3 here is CASSQAPTGGGYTF. CDR3 DNA sequence: TGTGCCAGCAGCCAAGCCCCGACAGGGGGTGGCTACACCTTC.

The V and J genes are TRBV5-1 and TRBJ1-6; TRBD1 agrees at 7 bases. The germline V gene encodes CDR1 SGHRS and CDR2 YFSETQ. Germline trimming cut 4 bases from V and 3 bases from J; bases unmatched to any gene: 10. The CDR3 extends over 17 amino acids. This chain's CDR3 is CASSRDRAVYYNSPLHF. The CDR3 DNA sequence: TGCGCCAGCAGCCGAGACAGGGCGGTGTACTATAATTCACCCCTCCACTTT.

This sequence joins TRBV5-6 and TRBJ2-2; 8 bases fit TRBD1. The CDR3 totals 16 residues. The germline CDR1 and CDR2 sequences are SGHDT and YYEEEE. The J segment lost 3 bases and the V segment lost 4 bases, leaving 8 bases of the junction unmatched. The CDR3 bases are TGTGCCAGCAGCCCGATGACAGGGGTGTACACCGGGGAGCTGTTTTTT. The encoded protein is CASSPMTGVYTGELFF.

This clone was detected only once. This chain joins TRBV29-1 and TRBJ1-2, with 7 positions matching TRBD1. The CDR3 covers 14 residues. Germline values: CDR1 SQVTM, CDR2 ANQGSEA. V was pared by 2 bases and J by 4 bases, with 7 bases of the junction left unmatched. The chain's CDR3 is CSVEQGTAPYGYTF. CDR3 DNA sequence: TGCAGCGTTGAACAAGGGACAGCTCCCTATGGCTACACCTTC.

J is TRBJ2-6 and V is TRBV7-6; TRBD2 is a possible D gene (5 bases). Germline V gene lookup returns CDR1 SGHVS and CDR2 FNYEAQ. V was cut by 5 bases and J by 3 bases, with 11 bases left in between. This CDR3 is 15 amino acids long. The chain's CDR3 is CASSPRVGGANVLTF. CDR3 nucleotide sequence: TGTGCCAGCAGCCCGAGGGTTGGTGGGGCCAACGTCCTGACTTTC. The full variable domain, with the rest looked up from reference TRBV7-6 and TRBJ2-6, is GAGVSQSPRYKVTKRGQDVALRCDPISGHVSLYWYRQALGQGPEFLTYFNYEAQQDKSGLPNDRFSAERPEGSISTLTIQRTEQRDSAMYRCASSPRVGGANVLTFGAGSRLTVL.

The rearrangement uses TRBV3-1 (or the pseudogene TRBV3-2) and TRBJ2-2, with D unresolved. Deletions cut 8 bases from V and 1 base from J, with 8 bases between. The germline gives CDR1 LGHDT, CDR2 YNNKEL (reference sequence). The CDR3 is 13 amino acids. The CDR3 DNA reads TGTGCCAGCTATGAGGTGAACACCGGGGAGCTGTTTTTT. It yields the protein CASYEVNTGELFF.